This T cell receptor (beta chain) was captured by sequencing in a study of T-cell reconstitution after alpha-beta-depleted transplantation in children (dated by TCRdb to the mid-2010s). With regard to the full study: Using TCR repertoire profiling, the study quantitatively followed how T-cell immune reconstitution unfolded in children after TCRalphabeta/CD19-depleted allogeneic hematopoietic cell transplantation.

Library preparation was by PCR. The sample was run on an Illumina HiSeq 2500. Molecular barcoding was employed in the preparation of TCR libraries, with unique molecular identifiers being used to normalize TCRbeta repertoire quantification. The raw public data were reprocessed by TCRdb itself: fastp quality trimming at Q25, MiXCR clonotype calling, in-frame beta chains only. Identical CDR3 protein sequences are pooled into one entry, listed with their most common genes and DNA. Present in this sample are approximately 200,000 distinct CDR3 sequences, approximately 14% of which were seen just once. Clones ranked in the top ten supply about 13% of the sample. This clonotype has ten or more counts. It lacks a known antigen. No qualities accompany the bases; no much larger clone lies one base away. Deletion took 6 bases off V and 12 bases off J, with a span of 17 bases between the germline ends. Including cysteine and phenylalanine, the CDR3 has 12 amino acids. Just CDR3 DNA is preserved here, 36 bases in frame from base 1.

This clonotype was sampled from a human donor who donated a stem cell graft to a child with acute lymphoblastic leukemia. The chain links TRBV12-3 or TRBV12-4 with TRBJ1-1; a weak D assignment points to TRBD1 (5 bases agree). This specimen was PBMCs from the stem cell graft donor, taken from the stem cell graft. The CDR3 reads as follows: CASSFARGETFF. The DNA reads TGTGCCAGCAGCTTTGCTAGAGGGGAAACTTTCTTT.